These 15 T cell receptor beta chains were sequenced from one sample in a study of metastatic and nonmetastatic thyroid tumors. All patients reached thyroid surgery having received no treatment beforehand. TCRdb re-called clones via MiXCR from the PCR reads. The data contain about 56,000 clones, 25% to 30% of them singletons. Sequencing used blood. The receptors were gathered from a female donor with papillary thyroid cancer or a benign thyroid nodule (not recorded which). Some clones in this sample may be carry-over from other donors' samples.

This clone turned up a few times. The rearrangement joins TRBV20-1 to TRBJ2-7; D is possibly TRBD1 (5 bases). This CDR3 contains 15 residues. Trimming took off 3 bases at V and 0 bases at J, with 15 bases between the two ends. Germline V gives CDR1 DFQATT, CDR2 SNEGSKA (reference sequence). The CDR3 DNA follows: TGCAGTGCTAGCAGGGATCAGGTTAGCTCCTACGAGCAGTACTTC. Encoded protein: CSASRDQVSSYEQYF.

The chain carries TRBV6-2 or TRBV6-3 and TRBJ1-6; D is possibly TRBD1 (5 bases). The CDR3 sequence is 13 residues long. V was pared by 7 bases and J by 5 bases, with 9 bases between. Germline V gives CDR1 MNHEY, CDR2 SVGEGT. CDR3: CASTDSDNSPLHF. The CDR3 DNA reads TGTGCCAGCACCGACAGTGATAATTCACCCCTCCACTTT.

This clone has more than one count but fewer than ten. V is TRBV19 and J is TRBJ2-5; TRBD1 aligns across 7 bases. Germline V gene lookup returns CDR1 LNHDA and CDR2 SQIVND (reference sequence). The length of the CDR3 is 14 residues. J lost 2 bases, V lost 7 bases, and 7 bases had no gene match. CDR3: CASMGRGYQETQYF. CDR3 sequence (DNA): TGTGCCAGTATGGGCAGGGGGTATCAAGAGACCCAGTACTTC.

At least ten counts were recorded for this clone. This chain uses TRBV20-1 with TRBJ2-1, with TRBD2 identical over 15 bases. This CDR3 is built from 14 residues. CDR1 and CDR2 from the germline V gene are DFQATT and SNEGSKA (reference sequence). Trimming took 6 bases from V and 6 from J; bases not matched to a gene: 3. The CDR3 DNA sequence: TGCAGTGCAAGGACTAGCGGGAGGGGCAATGAGCAGTTCTTC. Protein product: CSARTSGRGNEQFF.

The chain uses TRBV4-1 and TRBJ2-7; D might be TRBD2 (5 bases). Deletions cut 1 base from V and 5 bases from J, with 15 bases between. CDR1 and CDR2 from the germline V gene are MGHRA and YSYEKL. This CDR3 is built from 15 residues. CDR3 amino acids: CASSQGGLVANEQYF. The CDR3 DNA reads TGCGCCAGCAGCCAAGGCGGACTTGTAGCCAACGAGCAGTACTTC.

This clone came up a few times. The chain employs TRBV4-1 and TRBJ2-1; 11 bases are a match to TRBD2. This CDR3 is 19 amino acids long. V shed 0 bases, J shed 7 bases, and the junction held 14 bases outside the gene matches. Germline V lookup: CDR1 MGHRA, CDR2 YSYEKL. DNA for the CDR3: TGCGCCAGCAGCCAAGAGGGAACTAGCGGGAGTAGTATAGGGAATGAGCAGTTCTTC. Translation gives CASSQEGTSGSSIGNEQFF.

The chain carries TRBV20-1 and TRBJ1-1; 7 nucleotides line up with TRBD1. CDR3 size: 14 residues. CDR1 and CDR2 from the germline V gene are DFQATT and SNEGSKA (reference sequence). With V trimmed by 7 bases and J by 1 base, 9 bases remained unmatched. This chain's CDR3 is CSVPTGWTNTEAFF. CDR3 nucleotides: TGCAGTGTCCCGACAGGGTGGACGAACACTGAAGCTTTCTTT.

The genes are TRBV6-1 and TRBJ2-2, with no clear D. The CDR3 totals 15 residues. Trimming cost V 5 bases and J 4 bases, with 14 bases left between them. Germline V CDR1 and CDR2: MNHNS, SASEGT. The CDR3 is CASSSNPYSTGELFF. In DNA form, the CDR3 reads TGTGCCAGCAGTTCGAACCCGTATAGCACCGGGGAGCTGTTTTTT.

The rearrangement joins TRBV12-3 or TRBV12-4 to TRBJ2-7; 16 bases are shared with TRBD2. The CDR3 consists of 16 residues. The V and J ends lost 3 bases and 4 bases, in that order; junction bases with no gene match: 3. The CDR3 nucleotides read TGTGCCAGCAGTTTTGGGACTAGCGGGAGGGAATACGAGCAGTACTTC. Protein: CASSFGTSGREYEQYF.

The chain has TRBV30 and TRBJ2-5; D ambiguous. Looked up from germline, CDR1 is GTSNPN and CDR2 is SVGIG (reference sequence). Trimming stripped 2 bases from V and 5 bases from J, with 15 bases between. This CDR3 has 14 amino acids. The DNA for the CDR3 is TGTGCCTGGAGTCCAAAAACGCCGCGCGAGACCCAGTACTTC. This translates into CAWSPKTPRETQYF.

V is TRBV7-2 and J is TRBJ1-2, with a possible D match to TRBD1 (5 bases). CDR3 length equals 15 residues. CDR1 and CDR2 (germline): SGHTA, FQGNSA. V was shortened by 5 bases and J by 4 bases, with 17 bases between the two germline ends. The CDR3 sequence: CASSLSPRQFYGYTF. The CDR3 DNA reads TGTGCCAGCAGCCTAAGCCCCAGACAGTTCTATGGCTACACCTTC.

This sequence joins TRBV10-3 and TRBJ2-1; TRBD1 might be the D (6 bases). The V and J ends lost 0 bases and 4 bases respectively, with 10 bases between them. From germline, CDR1 is ENHRY and CDR2 SYGVKD. There are 15 residues in the CDR3. In DNA form, the CDR3 reads TGTGCCATCAGTGAGTCGCCAGGGGCATACAATGAGCAGTTCTTC. Translated, it gives CAISESPGAYNEQFF.

This clone showed up just a few times. The chain links TRBV6-1 to TRBJ2-1; a possible D gene is TRBD1 (7 bases). CDR1 and CDR2 (germline): MNHNS, SASEGT. The V end lost 5 bases, the J end lost 7 bases, and 12 bases lay between the germline ends. This CDR3 region has 13 residues. The chain's CDR3 is CASSPGGLNEQFF. CDR3 nucleotides: TGTGCCAGCAGTCCAGGGGGGCTAAATGAGCAGTTCTTC.

This clone is medium-sized. The rearrangement links TRBV6-1 to TRBJ1-1, with a tentative D call TRBD1 (6 bases). V was trimmed by 8 bases and J by 3 bases, leaving 13 bases between them. CDR3 length: 13 residues. Germline loops: CDR1 MNHNS, CDR2 SASEGT. CDR3 bases: TGTGCCAGCCGATTTACAGGGTACACTGAAGCTTTCTTT. It translates to CASRFTGYTEAFF.

The chain carries TRBV24-1 and TRBJ2-3, with D unresolved. CDR3 length equals 13 residues. V lost 8 bases and J lost 2, with 10 bases in between. The V gene's germline CDR1 is KGHDR and CDR2 SFDVKD. The CDR3 spells CATTGPNTDTQYF. The CDR3 bases are TGTGCCACCACCGGCCCCAACACAGATACGCAGTATTTT.